The 9 T cell receptor beta chains below come from one sample, sequenced in a study of blood T cell repertoires in COVID-19. Measured with immunoSEQ multiplex PCR; TCRdb has only the in-frame clones, and not every one. The sample lists around 400,000 clones; over 85% were seen once. The sample taken for sequencing was PBMCs or T cells enriched from blood (not recorded which). The receptors stem from a woman aged 25 to 39 who had recovered from COVID-19.

This chain links TRBV30 with TRBJ1-2, with D maybe TRBD1 (6 bases). CDR1 and CDR2 (germline): GTSNPN, SVGIG (reference sequence). Trimming took off 4 bases at V and 2 bases at J, with 17 bases between the two ends. CDR3 size: 15 residues. The CDR3 nucleotides are TGTGCCTGGAAAACCTCTGGACAGTCAAACTATGGCTACACCTTC. Translation gives CAWKTSGQSNYGYTF.

J is TRBJ2-7 and V is TRBV5-4; 7 bases are shared with TRBD2. Germline V lookup: CDR1 SGHNT, CDR2 YYREEE (reference sequence). The CDR3 length is 14 residues. The trim removed 4 bases at V and 2 bases at J, leaving 6 bases unmatched. CDR3 DNA sequence: TGTGCCAGCAGCCTCGGGACTAACGCCTACGAGCAGTACTTC. Its protein product is CASSLGTNAYEQYF.

The chain carries TRBV27 and TRBJ1-2, with a tentative D call TRBD1 (6 bases). The CDR3 has 15 residues. Germline V gives CDR1 MNHEY, CDR2 SMNVEV (reference sequence). V lost 8 bases to trimming and J lost 0 bases, with 16 bases between them. The CDR3 bases are TGTGCCAGCTCCCCGCGGGGGCCCTCTAACTATGGCTACACCTTC. This sequence encodes CASSPRGPSNYGYTF.

The chain is built from TRBV30 and TRBJ2-7; possibly TRBD1 for D (5 bases). CDR3 length equals 13 residues. Germline V gene data show CDR1 as GTSNPN and CDR2 as SVGIG (reference sequence). V was shortened by 2 bases and J by 3 bases, with 11 bases between the two germline ends. DNA of the CDR3: TGTGCCTGGAGTATACTTCAGGGCTACGAGCAGTACTTC. It specifies CAWSILQGYEQYF.

CDR3 sequence (DNA): TGTGCCAGCAGATCGATGGGGCTGAGCTCCTACAATGAGCAGTTCTTC. Translation gives CASRSMGLSSYNEQFF. The V call is TRBV2, the J call TRBJ2-1; maybe TRBD1 (5 bases). Between the trimmed V and J ends, which lost 6 bases and 0 bases, there was a span of 15 bases. This CDR3 spans 16 amino acids. The germline CDR1 and CDR2 sequences are SNHLY and FYNNEI. Full variable domain (missing parts from reference TRBV2 and TRBJ2-1): EPEVTQTPSHQVTQMGQEVILRCVPISNHLYFYWYRQILGQKVEFLVSFYNNEISEKSEIFDDQFSVERPDGSNFTLKIRSTKLEDSAMYFCASRSMGLSSYNEQFFGPGTRLTVL.

The chain employs TRBV5-1 and TRBJ1-1; D uncertain. CDR3 length equals 15 residues. Germline values: CDR1 SGHRS, CDR2 YFSETQ. Trimming left V 0 bases short and J 4 bases short, with 13 bases between. Here the CDR3 DNA reads TGCGCCAGCAGCTTGGAGAGCGGACTAGTCACTGAAGCTTTCTTT. Amino acid sequence: CASSLESGLVTEAFF. The complete variable domain, with remaining parts taken from reference TRBV5-1 and TRBJ1-1, reads KAGVTQTPRYLIKTRGQQVTLSCSPISGHRSVSWYQQTPGQGLQFLFEYFSETQRNKGNFPGRFSGRQFSNSRSEMNVSTLELGDSALYLCASSLESGLVTEAFFGQGTRLTVV.

In nucleotides, the CDR3 is TGTGCCAGCAGTGAAACCGGGACAGGGGTGACCGGGGAGCTGTTTTTT. Its translation: CASSETGTGVTGELFF. V and J are TRBV25-1 and TRBJ2-2; 10 bases agree with TRBD1. CDR1 and CDR2 from the germline V gene are MGHDK and SYGVNS. The trim removed 2 bases at V and 5 bases at J, leaving 5 bases unmatched. The CDR3 sequence is 16 residues long.

The V and J genes are TRBV5-6 and TRBJ2-1; tentative D call: TRBD2 (5 bases). CDR3 length equals 13 residues. V lost 2 bases and J lost 6, with 9 bases in between. Germline assignment: CDR1 SGHDT and CDR2 YYEEEE. The CDR3: CASSFISGNEQFF. CDR3 nucleotides: TGTGCCAGCAGCTTCATCAGCGGCAATGAGCAGTTCTTC.

This chain joins TRBV24-1 and TRBJ2-2; a weak D match, TRBD1 (5 bases). The germline V gene has CDR1 KGHDR and CDR2 SFDVKD. The ends were cut back, 5 bases at V and 3 bases at J, with 21 bases in the middle. This CDR3 has 18 residues. CDR3: CATSGGGRDSLDTGELFF. The CDR3 DNA reads TGTGCCACCAGTGGAGGTGGCAGGGATAGCTTGGACACCGGGGAGCTGTTTTTT.